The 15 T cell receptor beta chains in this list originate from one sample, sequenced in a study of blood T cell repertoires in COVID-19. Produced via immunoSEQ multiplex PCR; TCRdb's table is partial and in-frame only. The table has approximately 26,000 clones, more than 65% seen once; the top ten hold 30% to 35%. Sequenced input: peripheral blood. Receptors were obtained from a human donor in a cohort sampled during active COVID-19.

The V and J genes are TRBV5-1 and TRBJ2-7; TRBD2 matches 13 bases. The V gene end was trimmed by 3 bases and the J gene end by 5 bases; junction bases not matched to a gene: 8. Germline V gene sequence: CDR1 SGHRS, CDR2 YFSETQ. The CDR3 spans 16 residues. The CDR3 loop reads CASSWGTSGTAHEQYF. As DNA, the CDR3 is TGCGCCAGCAGCTGGGGGACTAGCGGGACGGCCCACGAGCAGTACTTC. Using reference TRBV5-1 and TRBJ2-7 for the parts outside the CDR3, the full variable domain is KAGVTQTPRYLIKTRGQQVTLSCSPISGHRSVSWYQQTPGQGLQFLFEYFSETQRNKGNFPGRFSGRQFSNSRSEMNVSTLELGDSALYLCASSWGTSGTAHEQYFGPGTRLTVT.

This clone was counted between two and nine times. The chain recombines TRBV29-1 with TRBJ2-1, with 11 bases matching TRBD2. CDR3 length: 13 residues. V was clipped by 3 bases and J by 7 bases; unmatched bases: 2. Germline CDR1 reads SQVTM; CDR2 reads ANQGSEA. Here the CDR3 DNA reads TGCAGCGTTGATCTAGCGGGGGGAAATGAGCAGTTCTTC. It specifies CSVDLAGGNEQFF.

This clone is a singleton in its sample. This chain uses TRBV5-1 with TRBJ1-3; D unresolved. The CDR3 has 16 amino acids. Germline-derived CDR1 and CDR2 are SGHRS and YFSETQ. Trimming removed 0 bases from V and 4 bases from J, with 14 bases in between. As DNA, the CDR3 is TGCGCCAGCAGCTTGGCCGGTTCTGATCGGGGAAACACCATATATTTT. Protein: CASSLAGSDRGNTIYF.

This CDR3 is CASSLDWQGGSPLHF. The CDR3 region has the DNA TGTGCCAGCAGTTTAGATTGGCAGGGAGGTTCACCCCTCCACTTT. The chain uses TRBV27 and TRBJ1-6; tentatively, D is TRBD1 (5 bases). CDR1 is MNHEY and CDR2 is SMNVEV in the germline V gene (reference sequence). Trimming stripped 2 bases from V and 9 bases from J, with 14 bases between. This CDR3 has 15 amino acids.

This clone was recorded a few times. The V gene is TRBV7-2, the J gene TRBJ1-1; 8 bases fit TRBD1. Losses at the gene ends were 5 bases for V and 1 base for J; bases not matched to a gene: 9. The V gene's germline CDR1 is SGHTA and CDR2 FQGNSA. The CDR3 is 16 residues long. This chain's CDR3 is CASSEQGELRNTEAFF. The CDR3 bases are TGTGCCAGCAGCGAACAGGGGGAATTACGGAACACTGAAGCTTTCTTT. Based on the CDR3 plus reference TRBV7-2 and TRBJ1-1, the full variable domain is GAGVSQSPSNKVTEKGKDVELRCDPISGHTALYWYRQSLGQGLEFLIYFQGNSAPDKSGLPSDRFSAERTGGSVSTLTIQRTQQEDSAVYLCASSEQGELRNTEAFFGQGTRLTVV.

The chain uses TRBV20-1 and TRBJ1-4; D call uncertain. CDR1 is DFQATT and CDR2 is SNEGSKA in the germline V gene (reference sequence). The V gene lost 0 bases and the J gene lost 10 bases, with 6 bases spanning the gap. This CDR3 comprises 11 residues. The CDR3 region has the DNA TGCAGTGCTAGAGAAGCTGGAAAACTGTTTTTT. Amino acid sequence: CSAREAGKLFF.

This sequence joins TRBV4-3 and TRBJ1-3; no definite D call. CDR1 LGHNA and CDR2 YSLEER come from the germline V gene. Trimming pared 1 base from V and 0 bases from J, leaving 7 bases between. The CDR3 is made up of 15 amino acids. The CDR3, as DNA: TGCGCCAGCAGCCAAGCCGGGAGCTCTGGAAACACCATATATTTT. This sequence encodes CASSQAGSSGNTIYF.

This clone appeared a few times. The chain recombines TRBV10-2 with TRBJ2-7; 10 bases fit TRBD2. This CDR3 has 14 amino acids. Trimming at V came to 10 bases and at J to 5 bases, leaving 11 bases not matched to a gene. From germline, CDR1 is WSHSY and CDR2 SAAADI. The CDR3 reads CATRLLAGVDEQYF. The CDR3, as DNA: TGCGCCACCCGCCTTCTAGCGGGAGTCGACGAGCAGTACTTC.

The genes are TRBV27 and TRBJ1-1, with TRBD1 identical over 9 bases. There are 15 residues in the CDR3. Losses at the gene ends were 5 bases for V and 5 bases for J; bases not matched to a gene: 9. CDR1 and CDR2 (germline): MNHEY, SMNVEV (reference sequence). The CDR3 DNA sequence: TGTGCCAGCAGTGCACTCACAGGGGGCGATACTGAAGCTTTCTTT. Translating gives CASSALTGGDTEAFF.

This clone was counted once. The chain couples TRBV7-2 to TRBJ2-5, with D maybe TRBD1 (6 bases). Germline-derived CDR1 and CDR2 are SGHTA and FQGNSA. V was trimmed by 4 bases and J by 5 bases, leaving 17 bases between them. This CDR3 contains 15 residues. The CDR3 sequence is CASSSSGAQEETQYF. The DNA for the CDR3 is TGTGCCAGCAGCTCCTCAGGGGCGCAAGAGGAGACCCAGTACTTC.

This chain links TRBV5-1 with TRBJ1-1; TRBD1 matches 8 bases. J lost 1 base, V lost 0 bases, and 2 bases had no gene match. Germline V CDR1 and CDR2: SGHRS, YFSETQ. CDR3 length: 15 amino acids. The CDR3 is CASSLEGQANTEAFF. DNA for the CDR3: TGCGCCAGCAGCTTGGAGGGACAGGCGAACACTGAAGCTTTCTTT.

CDR3 DNA: TGCGCCAGCAGACCAGATGCCGATTCACCCCTCCACTTT. This encodes CASRPDADSPLHF. The V call is TRBV5-1, the J call TRBJ1-6, with D unresolved. With 5 bases removed from V and 8 bases from J, the gap between germline ends came to 11 bases. This CDR3 contains 13 residues. Germline CDR1 reads SGHRS; CDR2 reads YFSETQ.

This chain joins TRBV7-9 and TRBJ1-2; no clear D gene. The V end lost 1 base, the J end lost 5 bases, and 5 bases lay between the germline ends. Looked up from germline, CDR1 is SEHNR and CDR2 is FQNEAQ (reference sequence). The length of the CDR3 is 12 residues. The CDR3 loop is CASSLDRYGYTF. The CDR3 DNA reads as TGTGCCAGCAGCTTAGATAGATATGGCTACACCTTC.

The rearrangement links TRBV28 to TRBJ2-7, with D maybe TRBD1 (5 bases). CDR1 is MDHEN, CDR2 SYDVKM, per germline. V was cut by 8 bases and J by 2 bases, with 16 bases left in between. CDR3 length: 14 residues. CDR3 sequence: CASGLRQGTYEQYF. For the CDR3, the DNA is TGTGCCAGCGGCTTACGTCAGGGTACCTACGAGCAGTACTTC.

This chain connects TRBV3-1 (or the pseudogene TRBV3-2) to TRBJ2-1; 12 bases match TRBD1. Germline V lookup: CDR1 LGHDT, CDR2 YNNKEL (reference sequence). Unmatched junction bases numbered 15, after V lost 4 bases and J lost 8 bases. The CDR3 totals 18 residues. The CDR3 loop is CASSLRHIPGQGADEQFF. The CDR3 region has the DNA TGTGCCAGCAGCCTCCGCCACATTCCGGGACAGGGGGCGGATGAGCAGTTCTTC.